This TCR beta chain was obtained from a study of Ad26.COV2.S vaccination and SARS-CoV-2 variants (dated by TCRdb to the early 2020s). The study in broad terms: Donors in the vaccine arm were drawn from COV1001, a phase I-IIa trial of Ad26.COV2.S in healthy adults that was multicentre, randomized, double-blind and placebo-controlled. Ad26.COV2.S was given intramuscularly at 5x10^10 or 1x10^11 viral particles, as a single shot or as two shots 56 days apart. The specificity and breadth of SARS-CoV-2-reactive T cell receptors after Ad26.COV2.S vaccination were assessed by TCRbeta repertoire sequencing. A total of some 30 samples were included in the TCR-sequenced set, comprising around 19 Ad26.COV2.S vaccine recipients, 5 placebo recipients and 8 SARS-CoV-2 convalescent individuals. Participants in the trial were split at random into five groups of five each, receiving low-dose or high-dose Ad26.COV2.S once or twice, or else placebo on both occasions. Throughout the experiments and outcome assessment, investigators stayed blinded to trial group allocation.

Notes on this clone: Its antigen has not been determined. No much larger clone exists at a distance of one base, and base qualities are not known.

Trimming at the junction amounts to 6 bases on V and 6 bases on J, and the germline ends lie 12 bases apart. Sequences MNHNY (CDR1) and SVGAGI (CDR2) are obtained from the germline V gene (reference sequence). Reading from cysteine to phenylalanine, the CDR3 counts 14 amino acids. Only the CDR3 region is kept as DNA, spanning 42 bases read in frame from base 1. What the work shows at the level of the full study, not this receptor alone: According to the authors, total T cell responses may have been underestimated by the TCR breadth and depth analyses. Compared with placebo recipients, Ad26.COV2.S recipients showed higher spike-specific TCR breadth (P = 0.0014). The study was not powered for comparison of responses between vaccine doses or regimens. Substantial breadth of spike-specific CD8+ and CD4+ T cell responses was reported after vaccination. Vaccine and placebo recipients had comparable non-spike TCR breadth, which fits with the vaccine containing only spike.

The treatment or condition tag for this specimen amounts to: around 19 received Ad26.COV2.S at low or high dose, single or two shots; roughly five received placebo; per-sample allocation not given. Repertoires of vaccine and placebo recipients were sequenced from samples taken on day 63 after the first injection. In Cohort 1b, roughly 26 adults aged 18-55 years were enrolled at a single site in Boston, USA, between 29 July and 7 August 2020. Ad26.COV2.S was a replication-incompetent adenovirus type 26 vector expressing a prefusion-stabilized SARS-CoV-2 spike protein from the original Wuhan strain. The immunoSEQ Assay was the method used to sequence TCRbeta CDR3 regions. After extraction, genomic DNA underwent amplification by bias-controlled multiplex PCR, followed by high-throughput sequencing. Under the source paper's analysis protocol: Collapsing and filtering of sequences were performed to quantify the absolute abundance of each unique TCRbeta CDR3 region. T cell fraction was estimated by normalization of TCRbeta template counts to usable DNA, with usable DNA being measured through amplification of reference genes present in all nucleated cells. Repertoire TCRs were annotated as SARS-CoV-2-specific when V gene, CDR3 amino acid sequence and J gene were exactly matched to a known reactive TCR set. The reference SARS-CoV-2 TCR set was derived from MIRA and filtered for enrichment in COVID-19-positive ImmuneCODE repertoires, a step that removed public or cross-reactive TCRs. Drawing on the MIRA antigens, annotated TCRs were analysed further at the level of specific ORF or position within ORF. Breadth was defined as the number of annotated unique rearrangements divided by the total number of unique productive rearrangements, and depth was defined as the summed frequency of the annotated unique rearrangements. Two-sided Wilcoxon rank-sum tests were applied when comparing TCR breadth between groups. As stored in TCRdb, this immuneACCESS dataset retains in-frame rearrangements with V and J assigned. A fraction of the clones does not appear; measured against another copy, unresolved V genes explain less than half of the discrepancy, and the remainder lacks a known reason. V, J and clone size are taken as reported in that table, and D and trimming were inferred from the DNA itself. This sample lists hundreds of thousands of clones; 83% were detected once. The top ten constitute roughly 7.4% of the sample.

The material was peripheral blood, obtained in a trial of Ad26.COV2.S vaccine versus placebo. The V and J segments used are TRBV6-6 and TRBJ1-6; the best D guess is TRBD1, with 6 bases matching. This receptor was obtained from a person aged 18-60 years who received the Ad26.COV2.S COVID-19 vaccine or a placebo. The bases are TGTGCCAGCAGAATAGGGGGGCCTAATTCACCCCTCCACTTT. It translates to CASRIGGPNSPLHF.